This T cell receptor beta chain was sequenced during a study of vaccination effects on CD4 cells after COVID-19. Study findings and constraints: Marked clonal contraction was seen late after vaccination (in both infection- and vaccine-induced clones).

On this clone itself: The antigen is unknown.

The CDR3 extends over 15 amino acids. The J segment lost 0 bases and the V segment lost 6 bases, leaving 7 bases of the junction unmatched. Germline CDR1 reads SGHTA; CDR2 reads FQGNSA. The authors isolated CD4+ T cells after less than eleven days of culture. In the vaccine recipients, nucleocapsid antibodies were negative and there was no prior SARS-CoV-2 infection. TCRdb keeps only in-frame clones here, not all; method: immunoSEQ multiplex PCR. The sample holds around 35,000 clones, about 70% seen once. The TCR originated in a human donor who received a COVID-19 vaccine. The rearrangement joins TRBV7-2 to TRBJ2-7; 8 bases are shared with TRBD2. The sequences come from CD4+ T cells from PBMCs cultured without peptide, collected before COVID-19 vaccination. DNA for the CDR3: TGTGCCAGCAGTCGTACTAGCGGAAGCTCCTACGAGCAGTACTTC. Its translation: CASSRTSGSSYEQYF.